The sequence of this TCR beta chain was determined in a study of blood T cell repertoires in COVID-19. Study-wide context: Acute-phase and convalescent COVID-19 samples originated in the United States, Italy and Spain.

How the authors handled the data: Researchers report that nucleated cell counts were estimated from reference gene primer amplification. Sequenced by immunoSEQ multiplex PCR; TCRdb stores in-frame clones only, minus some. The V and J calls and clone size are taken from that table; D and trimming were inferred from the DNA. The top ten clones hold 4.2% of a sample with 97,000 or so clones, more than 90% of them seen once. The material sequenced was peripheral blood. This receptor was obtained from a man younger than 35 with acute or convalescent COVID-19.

The CDR3 DNA is TGTGCCATCAGTGAGTCTAAGGGTATGGGGCTGCGGCCCCTCCACTTT. It yields the protein CAISESKGMGLRPLHF. The chain carries TRBV10-3 and TRBJ1-6, with D possibly TRBD1 on 5 matching bases. The CDR3 sequence is 16 residues long. The V end was cut by 0 bases, the J end by 13 bases, with 19 bases between. Per the germline V gene, CDR1 is ENHRY and CDR2 is SYGVKD.